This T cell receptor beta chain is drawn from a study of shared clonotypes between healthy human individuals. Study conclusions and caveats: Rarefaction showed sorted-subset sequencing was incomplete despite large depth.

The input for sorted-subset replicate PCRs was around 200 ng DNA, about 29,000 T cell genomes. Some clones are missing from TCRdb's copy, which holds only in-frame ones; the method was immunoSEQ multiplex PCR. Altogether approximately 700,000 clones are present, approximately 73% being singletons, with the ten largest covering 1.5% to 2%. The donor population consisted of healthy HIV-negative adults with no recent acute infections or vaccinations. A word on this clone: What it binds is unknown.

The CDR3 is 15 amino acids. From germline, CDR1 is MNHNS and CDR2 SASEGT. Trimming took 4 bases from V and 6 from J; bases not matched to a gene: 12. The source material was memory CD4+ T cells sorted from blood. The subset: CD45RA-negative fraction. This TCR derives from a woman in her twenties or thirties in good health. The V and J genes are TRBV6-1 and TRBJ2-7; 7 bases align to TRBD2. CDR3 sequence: CASSAYGGKSPEQYF. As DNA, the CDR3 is TGTGCCAGCAGTGCGTACGGGGGGAAATCCCCCGAGCAGTACTTC.